This paragraph reports one TCR beta chain. Which cohort a participant joined came from the clinical history participants gave. Cohort 3 donors were reported recovered after two negative PCRs, clearance, or symptom resolution. TCRdb keeps only in-frame clones here, not all; method: immunoSEQ multiplex PCR. The profile shows fewer than 400,000 clones, 87% of them singletons. This CDR3 comprises 15 residues. Germline assignment: CDR1 LNHNV and CDR2 YYDKDF (reference sequence). The V end lost 0 bases, the J end lost 7 bases, and 15 bases lay between the germline ends. The sample originates from a study of blood T cell repertoires in COVID-19.

Sample: PBMCs or T cells enriched from blood (not recorded which). The rearrangement uses TRBV15 and TRBJ1-2; D is unresolved. The clonotype was recovered from a woman aged 18-30 years who had recovered from COVID-19. In nucleotides, the CDR3 is TGTGCCACCAGCAGAGAACAGCGGTTCGGTAGTGGCTACACCTTC. Translated, it gives CATSREQRFGSGYTF.